This T cell receptor beta chain was observed in a study of T cell repertoires in Merkel cell carcinoma (dated by TCRdb to about 2019). For the wider study: Patients who had received intralesional immunotherapy or systemic immune checkpoint blockade ahead of the biopsy were left out. MCPyV-specific clonotypes were initially defined through tetramer sorting, cloning and paired TCR sequencing of expanded tumor-infiltrating lymphocytes. To be included, a subject needed both a diagnosis of MCPyV-positive Merkel cell carcinoma and tumor-infiltrating lymphocytes that had been successfully expanded in vitro. Study-level results and caveats: Normal tissue biopsies were not studied.

Each study subject had MCPyV-positive Merkel cell carcinoma confirmed by biopsy and had serum antibodies to T-antigen that tested positive. Genomic DNA was extracted from roughly 6 adjacent 10-micron frozen tumor sections without cell sorting or culture. Roughly 5 x 5 x 5 mm of tumor biopsy tissue was frozen in optimal cutting temperature compound. The presence of abundant Merkel cell carcinoma and infiltrating cells in the frozen biopsy was confirmed on hematoxylin and eosin scout sections. CDR1 is given as SGHTA and CDR2 as FQGNSA, both from the germline V gene. Including cysteine and phenylalanine, the CDR3 has 13 amino acids. The read is trimmed to its CDR3 DNA, 39 bases read in frame from base 1. Trimming removed 2 bases from V and 6 bases from J, leaving 7 bases between the germline ends. To note about this clone: Which antigen it targets is not known. No base qualities exist here, and no much larger clone lies one base off it.

The immunoSEQ assay was used for TRB CDR3 sequencing and data processing of tumor genomic DNA. Imported from immuneACCESS, the table was reduced by TCRdb to in-frame sequences with V and J called. These copies leave out some clones; in studies compared against another copy, an unresolved V gene accounts for under half, and the cause of the remainder is not known. The sample data list about 15,000 clones, and roughly four fifths of these were observed just once. The top ten clonotypes cover 15% to 20% of the sample. This TCR was sampled from an adult with Merkel cell carcinoma. The V and J segments used are TRBV7-2 and TRBJ1-4; the D gene is unclear. The sequenced sample was tumor tissue. The nucleotide sequence reads TGTGCCAGCAGCTTAATGGGAGATGAAAAACTGTTTTTT. This sequence encodes CASSLMGDEKLFF.